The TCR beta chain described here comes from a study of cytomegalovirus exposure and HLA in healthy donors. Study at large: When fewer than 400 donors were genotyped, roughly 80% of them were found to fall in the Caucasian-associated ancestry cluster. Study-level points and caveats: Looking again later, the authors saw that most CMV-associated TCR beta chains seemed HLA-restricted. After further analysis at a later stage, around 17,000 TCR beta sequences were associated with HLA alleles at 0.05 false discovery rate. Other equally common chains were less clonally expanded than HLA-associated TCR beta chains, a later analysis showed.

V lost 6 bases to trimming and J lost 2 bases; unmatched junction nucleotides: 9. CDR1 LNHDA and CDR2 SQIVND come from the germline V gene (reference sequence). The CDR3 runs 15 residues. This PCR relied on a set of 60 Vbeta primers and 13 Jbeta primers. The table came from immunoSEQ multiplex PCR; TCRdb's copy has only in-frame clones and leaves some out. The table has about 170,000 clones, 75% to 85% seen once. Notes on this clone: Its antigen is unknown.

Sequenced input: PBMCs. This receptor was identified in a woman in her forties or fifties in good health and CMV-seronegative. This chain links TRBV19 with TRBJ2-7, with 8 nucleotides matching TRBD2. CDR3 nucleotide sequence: TGTGCCAGTAGGGTCAGCGGGAGTTATCCCTACGAGCAGTACTTC. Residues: CASRVSGSYPYEQYF.